The present T cell receptor (beta chain) was sequenced within a study of T cell responses to AZD1222 COVID-19 vaccine. Study-wide results and caveats: AZD1222 recipients seropositive at baseline numbered only six or seven. Mostly white British, mostly female donors; authors suggested clonal diversity may be underestimated. Spike-specific TCR breadth and depth both grew after two AZD1222 doses. Every sample of the repertoires postdated the peak T cell response.

Method: immunoSEQ multiplex PCR; TCRdb's copy keeps in-frame clones and lacks some. The table shows 140,000 to 150,000 clones, with around 89% occurring only once. In the case of this clone: What it binds is unknown.

The CDR3 runs to 16 residues. The germline V and J ends were trimmed by 3 bases and 5 bases, with 19 bases remaining between them. In germline, CDR1 is SGDLS, CDR2 YYNGEE. This TCR was recovered from an adult in good health. Sequencing was performed on peripheral blood, taken on day 0 of AZD1222 vaccination. The chain combines TRBV9 with TRBJ2-3, with D tentatively TRBD2 (5 bases). The CDR3, as DNA: TGTGCCAGCAGCGCCTCCCCCCCGACGGCGGGAGATACGCAGTATTTT. Its protein is CASSASPPTAGDTQYF.